The rows below give T cell receptor beta chains drawn from one sample of a study of blood T cells in healthy people across ages. TCRdb re-analysed the 5' RACE reads in MiXCR, keeping a single row per CDR3 protein. The sample lists nearly 800,000 distinct CDR3 sequences, roughly 25% occurring once. The data also belong to a second study, concerning T cells of mothers and their children.

The source material was blood. Receptors were obtained from a boy between 5 and 17 years old in good health. The CDR3 runs from the conserved cysteine through the conserved F or W. A D gene is named only where the DNA matches it firmly. For some rows the clone size is stated as once, few or many, or as a class when expanded; others skip it.

D gene	V gene	clone size	J gene	CDR3 protein	CDR3 DNA
-	TRBV29-1	-	TRBJ2-2	CSVEGDGITGELFF	TGCAGCGTTGAAGGTGACGGAATCACCGGGGAGCTGTTTTTT
-	TRBV12-3/TRBV12-4	many	TRBJ2-5	CASSLSRQETQYF	TGTGCCAGCAGTTTGTCCCGGCAAGAGACCCAGTACTTC
TRBD2	TRBV20-1	many	TRBJ2-1	CSAHRGLAGGPLYNEQFF	TGCAGTGCCCACCGGGGACTAGCGGGAGGGCCCCTCTACAATGAGCAGTTCTTC
-	TRBV19	few	TRBJ1-5	CASNAGQFNQPQHF	TGTGCCAGTAATGCCGGACAGTTCAATCAGCCCCAGCATTTT
-	TRBV29-1	many	TRBJ1-2	CSANRGINYGYTF	TGCAGCGCAAATCGGGGAATCAACTATGGCTACACCTTC
-	TRBV7-2	-	TRBJ2-1	CASSRQGGKENEQFF	TGTGCCAGCAGCCGACAGGGAGGGAAGGAGAATGAGCAGTTCTTC
-	TRBV28	-	TRBJ2-1	CASRGLVNEQFF	TGTGCCAGCAGAGGACTGGTCAATGAGCAGTTCTTC
TRBD1	TRBV3-1	-	TRBJ1-2	CASSHDAGTAYYSYGYTF	TGTGCCAGCAGCCACGATGCCGGGACAGCCTATTATAGCTATGGCTACACCTTC
TRBD2	TRBV28	-	TRBJ2-7	CASSKRTSGKFIAYEQYF	TGTGCCAGCAGTAAGAGGACTAGCGGGAAGTTTATTGCCTACGAGCAGTACTTC
-	TRBV7-2	few	TRBJ2-3	CASSPYPTTSDTQYF	TGTGCCAGCAGCCCCTACCCGACTACGTCAGATACGCAGTATTTT
TRBD2	TRBV9	few	TRBJ2-1	CASSARTSVAYNEQFF	TGTGCCAGCAGCGCCCGGACTAGCGTGGCCTACAATGAGCAGTTCTTC
-	TRBV28	few	TRBJ2-7	CASSHNLGYEQYF	TGTGCCAGCAGTCACAATTTGGGCTACGAGCAGTACTTC
-	TRBV30	-	TRBJ1-5	CAWSVRASNQPQHF	TGTGCCTGGAGTGTACGTGCCAGCAATCAGCCCCAGCACTTT
TRBD2	TRBV20-1	few	TRBJ2-1	CSARGHPGLGSDEQFF	TGCAGTGCTAGAGGGCATCCGGGACTAGGTTCTGATGAGCAGTTCTTC
TRBD1	TRBV7-9	-	TRBJ1-4	CASSPRRTGRGEKLFF	TGTGCCAGCAGCCCGCGACGGACAGGGAGAGGCGAAAAACTGTTTTTT
TRBD1	TRBV11-2	-	TRBJ2-3	CASSYDRAQDTQYF	TGTGCCAGCAGCTACGACAGGGCCCAAGATACGCAGTATTTT
TRBD1	TRBV7-2	few	TRBJ2-7	CASSTNRGRLNEQYF	TGTGCCAGCAGCACTAACAGGGGGCGCCTAAACGAGCAGTACTTC
TRBD2	TRBV12-5	-	TRBJ2-5	CASGLKSSGIREWQYF	TGTGCTAGTGGTTTGAAATCTAGCGGGATAAGAGAATGGCAGTACTTC
-	TRBV12-3/TRBV12-4	many	TRBJ1-4	CASSLGEKLFF	TGTGCCAGCAGTTTGGGTGAAAAACTGTTTTTT
-	TRBV28	few	TRBJ1-4	CASSLAQGLNEKLFF	TGTGCCAGCAGTTTGGCACAGGGACTTAATGAAAAACTGTTTTTT
TRBD2	TRBV7-9	-	TRBJ2-1	CASSVYSGTTFNEQFF	TGTGCCAGCAGCGTATACTCCGGGACTACCTTCAATGAGCAGTTCTTC
-	TRBV5-5	-	TRBJ2-5	CASSLTPPVQETQYF	TGTGCCAGCAGCTTAACGCCCCCGGTCCAGGAGACCCAGTACTTC
TRBD2	TRBV24-1	-	TRBJ2-2	CATSDPLLAGEAGELFF	TGTGCCACCAGTGATCCCCTACTAGCGGGAGAGGCCGGGGAGCTGTTTTTT
TRBD2	TRBV9	-	TRBJ2-7	CASSVGMAGVQYF	TGTGCCAGCAGCGTAGGAATGGCGGGAGTTCAGTACTTC
-	TRBV5-1	-	TRBJ2-5	CASSSGSTPTETQYF	TGCGCCAGCAGCTCGGGGTCGACTCCGACGGAGACCCAGTACTTC
-	TRBV5-4	-	TRBJ2-3	CASSLGSGAADTQYF	TGTGCCAGCAGCTTGGGGTCGGGGGCGGCAGATACGCAGTATTTT
TRBD2	TRBV7-2	few	TRBJ2-2	CASSKGLAGGLNTGELFF	TGTGCCAGCAGCAAAGGACTAGCGGGGGGCCTTAACACCGGGGAGCTGTTTTTT
-	TRBV4-3	once	TRBJ2-7	CASSPSEQVHLPYF	TGCGCCAGCAGCCCGTCAGAACAGGTCCACCTTCCGTACTTC
TRBD1	TRBV5-1	few	TRBJ1-1	CASSQTGGANTEAFF	TGCGCCAGCAGCCAGACAGGGGGCGCGAACACTGAAGCTTTCTTT
TRBD1	TRBV4-1	few	TRBJ1-5	CASSVGGGADQPQHF	TGCGCCAGCAGCGTCGGAGGGGGCGCGGATCAGCCCCAGCATTTT
-	TRBV4-3	-	TRBJ2-7	CASSQDRGETYEQYF	TGCGCCAGCAGCCAAGACCGAGGGGAGACCTACGAGCAGTACTTC
-	TRBV20-1	-	TRBJ1-2	CSARDQFRDYGYTF	TGCAGTGCTAGAGATCAGTTCCGGGACTATGGCTACACCTTC
-	TRBV6-2/TRBV6-3	-	TRBJ2-7	CASSFRPYEQYF	TGTGCCAGCAGCTTCCGCCCCTACGAGCAGTACTTC
-	TRBV15	few	TRBJ2-5	CATSRRVFEETQYF	TGTGCCACCAGCAGGAGGGTTTTCGAAGAGACCCAGTACTTC
-	TRBV3-1	once	TRBJ2-5	CASSQATAQETQYF	TGTGCCAGCAGCCAAGCTACAGCCCAAGAGACCCAGTACTTC
-	TRBV12-3/TRBV12-4	-	TRBJ2-7	CASSRGPVAYEQYF	TGTGCCAGCAGTCGGGGACCGGTAGCCTACGAGCAGTACTTC
-	TRBV6-5	-	TRBJ1-2	CASSYQTPWSLDGYTF	TGTGCCAGCAGTTACCAAACCCCTTGGTCCTTGGACGGCTACACCTTC
-	TRBV11-1	few	TRBJ2-7	CASSLVSGYTLNIYEQYF	TGTGCCAGCAGCTTAGTATCCGGCTACACTCTGAATATCTACGAGCAGTACTTC
-	TRBV29-1	few	TRBJ2-3	CSVETNTGTDTQYF	TGCAGCGTTGAGACCAATACCGGGACAGATACGCAGTATTTT
TRBD1	TRBV27	-	TRBJ2-2	CASFGQGTGELFF	TGTGCCAGCTTTGGACAGGGTACCGGGGAGCTGTTTTTT
TRBD1	TRBV10-3	-	TRBJ2-5	CAISDRDREETQYF	TGTGCCATCAGTGATCGGGACAGGGAAGAGACCCAGTACTTC
TRBD1	TRBV6-2/TRBV6-3	-	TRBJ2-3	CASRESGTGAADTQYF	TGTGCCAGCAGAGAATCAGGGACAGGGGCCGCAGATACGCAGTATTTT
-	TRBV29-1	-	TRBJ2-5	CTVGAYQETQYF	TGCACAGTAGGGGCGTACCAAGAGACCCAGTACTTC
TRBD1	TRBV5-1	few	TRBJ2-7	CASGTVSYEQYF	TGCGCCAGCGGGACAGTCTCCTACGAGCAGTACTTC
-	TRBV12-3/TRBV12-4	-	TRBJ2-2	CASRQGGREFSGELFF	TGTGCCAGCAGACAGGGAGGCAGGGAGTTTTCCGGGGAGCTGTTTTTT
-	TRBV6-2/TRBV6-3	few	TRBJ1-5	CASKVRSNQPQHF	TGTGCCAGCAAAGTAAGGAGCAATCAGCCCCAGCATTTT
TRBD1	TRBV28	few	TRBJ1-2	CASSEGDRRLGYTF	TGTGCCAGCAGTGAAGGGGACAGGCGCCTAGGCTACACCTTC
TRBD1	TRBV6-5	few	TRBJ2-7	CASSIRTGSYEQYF	TGTGCCAGCAGTATCCGGACAGGCTCCTACGAGCAGTACTTC
-	TRBV7-2	-	TRBJ1-1	CASSSTGMNTEAFF	TGTGCCAGCAGCTCGACGGGGATGAACACTGAAGCTTTCTTT
-	TRBV6-2/TRBV6-3	few	TRBJ2-7	CASSYSRTTYEQYF	TGTGCCAGCAGCTACTCGAGGACCACCTACGAGCAGTACTTC
TRBD2	TRBV7-2	once	TRBJ2-5	CASSSRKSSGGETQYF	TGTGCCAGCAGCTCCCGAAAATCTAGCGGGGGAGAGACCCAGTACTTC
TRBD2	TRBV5-1	-	TRBJ2-1	CASSVSSGSRNEQFF	TGCGCCAGCAGCGTTTCTAGCGGGAGTCGGAATGAGCAGTTCTTC
TRBD2	TRBV25-1	-	TRBJ2-7	CASRAGLAGGYEQYF	TGTGCCAGCAGAGCCGGACTAGCGGGAGGCTACGAGCAGTACTTC
-	TRBV28	-	TRBJ1-4	CASSLQGIWTNEKLFF	TGCGCCAGCAGTTTGCAGGGGATTTGGACTAATGAAAAACTGTTTTTT
TRBD1	TRBV2	once	TRBJ2-1	CASIFSGTDNNEQFF	TGTGCCAGCATCTTTTCGGGGACAGACAACAATGAGCAGTTCTTC